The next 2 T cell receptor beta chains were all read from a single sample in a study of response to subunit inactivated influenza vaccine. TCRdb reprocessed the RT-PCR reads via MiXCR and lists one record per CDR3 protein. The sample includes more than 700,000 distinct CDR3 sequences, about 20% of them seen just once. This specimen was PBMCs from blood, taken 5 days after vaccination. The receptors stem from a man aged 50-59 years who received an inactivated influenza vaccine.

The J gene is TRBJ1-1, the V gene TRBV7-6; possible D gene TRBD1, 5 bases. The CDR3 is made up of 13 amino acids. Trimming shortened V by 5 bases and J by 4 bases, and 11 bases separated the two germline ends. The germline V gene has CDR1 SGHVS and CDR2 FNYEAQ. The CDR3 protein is CASSVSGSTEAFF. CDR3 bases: TGTGCCAGCAGCGTTTCAGGGAGCACTGAAGCTTTCTTT.

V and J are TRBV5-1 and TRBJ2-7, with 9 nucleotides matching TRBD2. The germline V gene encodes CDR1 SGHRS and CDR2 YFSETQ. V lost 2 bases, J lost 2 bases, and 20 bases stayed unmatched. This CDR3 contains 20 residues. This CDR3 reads CASSFTRPGGSSGGTYEQYF. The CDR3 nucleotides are TGCGCCAGCAGCTTTACCCGCCCGGGGGGAAGTAGCGGGGGCACCTACGAGCAGTACTTC.